These 16 T cell receptor beta chains came from one sample sequenced in a study of cytomegalovirus exposure and HLA in healthy donors. 13 Jbeta primers and 60 Vbeta primers were used for the PCR. The repertoire was sequenced with immunoSEQ multiplex PCR; TCRdb's copy has only in-frame clones and lacks some. The sample has 160,000 or so clones, 60% to 80% seen once; the top ten hold 4.7%. The sequenced material came from PBMCs. The origin of the receptors is a young man in good health and CMV-seropositive.

This sequence joins TRBV29-1 and TRBJ2-2; a weak D match, TRBD2 (5 bases). The CDR3 is 14 amino acids. Germline V lookup: CDR1 SQVTM, CDR2 ANQGSEA. V gave up 6 bases and J gave up 4 bases, with 15 bases separating them. The CDR3: CSVETGRGTGELFF. CDR3 sequence (DNA): TGCAGCGTGGAAACCGGACGGGGCACCGGGGAGCTGTTTTTT.

This chain connects TRBV9 to TRBJ1-3; D remains ambiguous. Germline values: CDR1 SGDLS, CDR2 YYNGEE. The CDR3 is 14 residues long. V lost 4 bases, J lost 0 bases, and 8 bases lay in between. CDR3 protein: CASSPTGSGNTIYF. The DNA of the CDR3 is TGTGCCAGCAGCCCCACCGGCTCTGGAAACACCATATATTTT.

V usage is TRBV5-4 and J usage is TRBJ2-1; TRBD2 matches at 10 bases. V dropped 2 bases and J dropped 5; count of bases not matched to a gene: 7. Germline V gene lookup returns CDR1 SGHNT and CDR2 YYREEE (reference sequence). The CDR3 length is 16 residues. The CDR3 region is CASSLTGTSVNNEQFF. DNA for the CDR3: TGTGCCAGCAGCTTAACCGGGACTAGCGTCAACAATGAGCAGTTCTTC.

A few counts support this clone. The chain joins TRBV21-1 to TRBJ1-5; the table's D call TRBD1 went unverified against the DNA. TRBV21-1 represents a pseudogene. The CDR3 runs to 14 residues. CDR3 DNA sequence: TGTGCCAGCAGCAGGACAGGGTGGGAGCAGCCCCAGCATTTT. Residues: CASSRTGWEQPQHF.

This chain connects TRBV2 to TRBJ1-2, with D possibly being TRBD1 (6 bases). CDR1 SNHLY and CDR2 FYNNEI come from the germline V gene. The CDR3 runs to 13 residues. Trimming left V 3 bases short and J 8 bases short, with 13 bases between. The CDR3 here is CASSDGGGGGYTF. In DNA, the CDR3 is TGTGCCAGCAGTGACGGCGGGGGCGGAGGCTACACCTTC.

The chain couples TRBV6-5 to TRBJ2-6; D is perhaps TRBD1 (5 bases). The CDR3 is 14 residues long. Germline CDR1 MNHEY, CDR2 SVGAGI. V gave up 8 bases and J gave up 1 base, with 9 bases separating them. The CDR3 reads CASSGLSGANVLTF. The DNA of the CDR3 is TGTGCCAGCTCAGGGCTATCTGGGGCCAACGTCCTGACTTTC.

The CDR3: CASSGEGDRVVQKYEQYV. CDR3 bases: TGTGCCAGCAGTGGAGAGGGGGACAGGGTGGTACAAAAGTACGAGCAGTACGTC. This chain connects TRBV2 to TRBJ2-7; 9 bases fit TRBD1. CDR1 SNHLY and CDR2 FYNNEI come from the germline V gene. The CDR3 length is 18 residues. Trimming took 4 bases from V and 4 from J; bases not matched to a gene: 17.

This chain uses TRBV12-5 with TRBJ1-1, with D perhaps matching TRBD1 (5 bases). This CDR3 region has 15 residues. V dropped 7 bases and J dropped 0 bases, with 15 bases sitting between them. Germline-derived CDR1 and CDR2 are LGHNT and FRNRAP. The CDR3 reads CASAVTGEVNTEAFF. DNA for the CDR3: TGTGCTAGTGCCGTCACAGGAGAGGTGAACACTGAAGCTTTCTTT. The full variable domain, rest sourced from reference TRBV12-5 and TRBJ1-1, is DARVTQTPRHKVTEMGQEVTMRCQPILGHNTVFWYRQTMMQGLELLAYFRNRAPLDDSGMPKDRFSAEMPDATLATLKIQPSEPRDSAVYFCASAVTGEVNTEAFFGQGTRLTVV.

J is TRBJ1-3 and V is TRBV4-2; D gene ambiguous. CDR3 length equals 13 residues. Trimming stripped 2 bases from V and 2 bases from J, with 4 bases between. Germline-derived CDR1 and CDR2 are LGHNA and YNFKEQ. CDR3 nucleotide sequence: TGTGCCAGCAGCCAAACTACTGGAAACACCATATATTTT. This sequence encodes CASSQTTGNTIYF.

The CDR3 protein is CASSLSGDSNQPQHF. Written as DNA, the CDR3 is TGCGCCAGCAGCTTGTCCGGGGATAGCAATCAGCCCCAGCATTTT. The chain is built from TRBV5-1 and TRBJ1-5, with D hard to call. V was cut by 1 base and J by 0 bases, with 8 bases left in between. The length of the CDR3 is 15 residues. Germline CDR1 SGHRS, CDR2 YFSETQ.

In this sample, this clone turned up a few times. The CDR3 nucleotides read TGCGCCAGCAGCCAGGGGCTGGGCACTGAAGCTTTCTTT. This translates into CASSQGLGTEAFF. V gene TRBV4-1 combines with J gene TRBJ1-1; possible D gene TRBD1, 5 bases. Trimming stripped 3 bases from V and 4 bases from J, with 9 bases between. CDR3 size: 13 residues. CDR1 and CDR2 (germline): MGHRA, YSYEKL.

The chain links TRBV9 to TRBJ2-1, with TRBD2 identical over 7 bases. Germline CDR1 and CDR2: SGDLS and YYNGEE. V was clipped by 4 bases and J by 0 bases; unmatched bases: 1. The CDR3 contains 14 residues. As DNA, the CDR3 is TGTGCCAGCAGCAGGACTAGCTCCTACAATGAGCAGTTCTTC. Its translation is CASSRTSSYNEQFF.

On this clone: A junction boundary mismatches the germline segment, possibly from a read error. This chain joins TRBV2 and TRBJ1-4, with D perhaps TRBD1 (6 bases). Germline V gives CDR1 SNHLY, CDR2 FYNNEI. This CDR3 contains 12 residues. The CDR3 spells CASSEANRAPPF. DNA of the CDR3: TGTGCCAGCAGTGAAGCGAACAGGGCCCCTCCTTTT.

The V gene is TRBV30, the J gene TRBJ2-3, with 9 bases aligning to TRBD1. The J segment lost 5 bases and the V segment lost 4 bases, leaving 7 bases of the junction unmatched. The CDR3 runs to 14 residues. Per the germline V gene, CDR1 is GTSNPN and CDR2 is SVGIG (reference sequence). The chain's CDR3 is CAWKQGAGGDTQYF. CDR3 DNA sequence: TGTGCCTGGAAACAGGGGGCGGGTGGAGATACGCAGTATTTT.

V usage is TRBV7-8 and J usage is TRBJ2-1, with 9 bases aligning to TRBD2. V was pared by 5 bases and J by 4 bases, with 6 bases of the junction left unmatched. This CDR3 has 15 residues. CDR1 is SGHVS, CDR2 FQNEAQ, per germline. The CDR3 nucleotides read TGTGCCAGCAGCCGAGCGGGGGGATTTTACAATGAGCAGTTCTTC. This codes for CASSRAGGFYNEQFF. Full variable domain (rest looked up from reference TRBV7-8 and TRBJ2-1): GAGVSQSPRYKVAKRGQDVALRCDPISGHVSLFWYQQALGQGPEFLTYFQNEAQLDKSGLPSDRFFAERPEGSVSTLKIQRTQQEDSAVYLCASSRAGGFYNEQFFGPGTRLTVL.

This clone was seen a few times. The rearrangement uses TRBV11-2 and TRBJ1-4, with D maybe TRBD1 (5 bases). Germline V CDR1 and CDR2: SGHAT, FQNNGV. Trimming stripped 3 bases from V and 4 bases from J, with 12 bases between. The length of the CDR3 is 15 residues. The CDR3 loop is CASSFGGALNEKLFF. The DNA for the CDR3 is TGTGCCAGCAGCTTCGGAGGGGCCCTTAATGAAAAACTGTTTTTT.